The rows below give T cell receptor beta chains drawn from one sample of a study of cytomegalovirus exposure and HLA in healthy donors. The data were produced by immunoSEQ multiplex PCR, yet TCRdb's version contains in-frame clones alone and is incomplete. This sample yields some 170,000 clones, of which roughly 89% are seen a single time; 1.4% belongs to the top ten. The sample comprised PBMCs. These TCRs come from a woman aged 25 to 45 in good health and CMV-seronegative. The CDR3 runs from the conserved cysteine through the conserved F or W. Fields, in order: D gene, J gene, V gene, clone size, CDR3 protein, CDR3 DNA. D genes are given only for firm matches. A row's size may be missing; if present it is once, few, many or a size class.

d_call: -; j_call: TRBJ1-2; v_call: TRBV5-1; clone_size: -; cdr3_aa: CASSPQLGGIIPNYGYTF; cdr3_nt: TGCGCCAGCAGCCCACAACTCGGGGGTATCATACCCAACTATGGCTACACCTTC
d_call: -; j_call: TRBJ2-7; v_call: TRBV15; clone_size: few; cdr3_aa: CATRELGQPYEQYF; cdr3_nt: TGTGCCACCAGGGAACTTGGACAGCCCTACGAGCAGTACTTC
d_call: TRBD1; j_call: TRBJ1-2; v_call: TRBV30; clone_size: -; cdr3_aa: CAWTRTGPSGYTF; cdr3_nt: TGTGCCTGGACAAGGACAGGCCCTTCGGGCTACACCTTC
d_call: TRBD1; j_call: TRBJ1-2; v_call: TRBV5-1; clone_size: -; cdr3_aa: CASSQDRTGYTF; cdr3_nt: TGCGCCAGCAGCCAGGACAGGACAGGCTACACCTTC
d_call: -; j_call: TRBJ1-2; v_call: TRBV7-2; clone_size: -; cdr3_aa: CASSPGGTRDYGYTF; cdr3_nt: TGTGCCAGCAGTCCGGGGGGGACGAGGGACTATGGCTACACCTTC
d_call: TRBD1; j_call: TRBJ2-7; v_call: TRBV6-5; clone_size: -; cdr3_aa: CASSYSVGQGNHEQYF; cdr3_nt: TGTGCCAGCAGTTACTCGGTCGGACAGGGTAACCACGAGCAGTACTTC
d_call: TRBD1; j_call: TRBJ1-1; v_call: TRBV6-1; clone_size: -; cdr3_aa: CASSGPGGAAEAFF; cdr3_nt: TGTGCCAGCAGTGGCCCAGGGGGCGCAGCTGAAGCTTTCTTT
d_call: -; j_call: TRBJ2-7; v_call: TRBV5-1; clone_size: -; cdr3_aa: CASSLVRPSYEQYF; cdr3_nt: TGCGCCAGCAGCTTGGTCCGTCCGTCCTACGAGCAGTACTTC
d_call: -; j_call: TRBJ2-3; v_call: TRBV6-1; clone_size: -; cdr3_aa: CASSEIFIVRGTDTQYF; cdr3_nt: TGTGCCAGCAGTGAAATCTTCATTGTCCGCGGCACAGATACGCAGTATTTT
d_call: TRBD1; j_call: TRBJ1-1; v_call: TRBV2; clone_size: -; cdr3_aa: CASSPQGANTEAFF; cdr3_nt: TGTGCCAGCAGCCCCCAGGGGGCAAACACTGAAGCTTTCTTT
d_call: TRBD1; j_call: TRBJ1-2; v_call: TRBV4-3; clone_size: -; cdr3_aa: CASSQEDRGKDGYTF; cdr3_nt: TGCGCCAGCAGCCAAGAAGACAGGGGAAAGGATGGCTACACCTTC
d_call: TRBD1; j_call: TRBJ1-2; v_call: TRBV9; clone_size: once; cdr3_aa: CASSQGEGGLRNYGYTF; cdr3_nt: TGTGCCAGCAGCCAAGGGGAAGGGGGCCTGCGTAACTATGGCTACACCTTC
d_call: TRBD2; j_call: TRBJ2-3; v_call: TRBV4-2; clone_size: few; cdr3_aa: CASSQQRGGTDTQYF; cdr3_nt: TGTGCCAGCAGCCAACAGCGGGGGGGCACAGATACGCAGTATTTT
d_call: TRBD2; j_call: TRBJ2-1; v_call: TRBV11-3; clone_size: few; cdr3_aa: CASSSSGGSNNEQFF; cdr3_nt: TGTGCCAGCAGCTCTAGCGGGGGGTCTAACAATGAGCAGTTCTTC
d_call: -; j_call: TRBJ2-1; v_call: TRBV11-2; clone_size: -; cdr3_aa: CASSLDRIGGPKYNEQFF; cdr3_nt: TGTGCCAGCAGCTTAGATCGGATTGGCGGGCCTAAATACAATGAGCAGTTCTTC
d_call: -; j_call: TRBJ2-6; v_call: TRBV6-1; clone_size: -; cdr3_aa: CASSELSGANVLTF; cdr3_nt: TGTGCCAGCAGTGAACTCTCTGGGGCCAACGTCCTGACTTTC